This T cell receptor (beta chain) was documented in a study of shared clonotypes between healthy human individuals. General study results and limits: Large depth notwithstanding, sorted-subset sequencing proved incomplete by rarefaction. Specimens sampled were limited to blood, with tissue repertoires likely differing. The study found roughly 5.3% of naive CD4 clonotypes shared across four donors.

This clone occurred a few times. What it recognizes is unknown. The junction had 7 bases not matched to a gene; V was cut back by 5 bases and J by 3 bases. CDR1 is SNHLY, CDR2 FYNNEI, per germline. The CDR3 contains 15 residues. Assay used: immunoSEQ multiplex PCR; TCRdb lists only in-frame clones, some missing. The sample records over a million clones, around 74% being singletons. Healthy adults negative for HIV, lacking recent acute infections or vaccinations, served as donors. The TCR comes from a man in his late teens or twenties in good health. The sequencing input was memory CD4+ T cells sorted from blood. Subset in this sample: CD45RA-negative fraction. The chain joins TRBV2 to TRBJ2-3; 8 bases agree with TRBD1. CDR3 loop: CASSPQGAWTDTQYF. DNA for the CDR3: TGTGCCAGCAGTCCCCAGGGGGCGTGGACAGATACGCAGTATTTT.